What follows are 10 T cell receptor beta chains derived from one specimen sequenced in a study of blood T cell repertoires in COVID-19. Assay: immunoSEQ multiplex PCR; the TCRdb copy retains only in-frame clones and omits some. The sample holds approximately 180,000 clones, roughly 85% seen once. Sequenced: peripheral blood. The receptors were sampled from a man in his 60s with acute or convalescent COVID-19.

The chain is built from TRBV19 and TRBJ2-5, with a possible D match to TRBD2 (6 bases). Germline V gene data show CDR1 as LNHDA and CDR2 as SQIVND (reference sequence). CDR3 length: 11 residues. Deletions cut 8 bases from V and 5 bases from J, with 9 bases between. This CDR3 reads CASVTRETQYF. The DNA for the CDR3 is TGTGCCAGTGTGACTAGGGAGACCCAGTACTTC.

The genes are TRBV7-2 and TRBJ2-7; 8 nucleotides line up with TRBD1. V shed 1 base, J shed 2 bases, and the junction held 4 bases outside the gene matches. There are 15 residues in the CDR3. The germline V gene has CDR1 SGHTA and CDR2 FQGNSA. The CDR3 bases are TGTGCCAGCAGCTTAGTAGGACAGGGCCCCTACGAGCAGTACTTC. Protein product: CASSLVGQGPYEQYF. The full variable domain, its missing parts supplied by reference TRBV7-2 and TRBJ2-7, is GAGVSQSPSNKVTEKGKDVELRCDPISGHTALYWYRQSLGQGLEFLIYFQGNSAPDKSGLPSDRFSAERTGGSVSTLTIQRTQQEDSAVYLCASSLVGQGPYEQYFGPGTRLTVT.

The rearrangement links TRBV19 to TRBJ1-5; D remains ambiguous. The CDR3 runs 12 residues. CDR1 is LNHDA and CDR2 is SQIVND in the germline V gene (reference sequence). V was pared by 7 bases and J by 2 bases, with 6 bases between. The CDR3: CASNEGNQPQHF. The CDR3, as DNA: TGTGCCAGTAACGAGGGCAATCAGCCCCAGCATTTT. The variable domain in full, completed from reference TRBV19 and TRBJ1-5, reads DGGITQSPKYLFRKEGQNVTLSCEQNLNHDAMYWYRQDPGQGLRLIYYSQIVNDFQKGDIAEGYSVSREKKESFPLTVTSAQKNPTAFYLCASNEGNQPQHFGDGTRLSIL.

The J gene is TRBJ1-3, the V gene TRBV18; a possible D gene is TRBD1 (5 bases). The ends were cut back, 1 base at V and 0 bases at J, with 13 bases in the middle. CDR3 size: 17 residues. The V gene's germline CDR1 is KGHSH and CDR2 LQKENI. The CDR3 is CASSPQRWGVSGNTIYF. The CDR3 DNA reads as TGTGCCAGCTCACCACAGAGGTGGGGCGTCTCTGGAAACACCATATATTTT.

The chain uses TRBV5-1 and TRBJ2-5, with D possibly TRBD1 on 5 matching bases. The CDR3 is 13 amino acids. Deletions cut 4 bases from V and 5 bases from J, with 12 bases between. In germline, CDR1 is SGHRS, CDR2 YFSETQ. The CDR3 sequence is CASSALGLETQYF. CDR3 DNA: TGCGCCAGCAGCGCCCTGGGGCTCGAGACCCAGTACTTC.

This chain links TRBV19 with TRBJ2-5; 10 bases are shared with TRBD2. J was trimmed by 4 bases and V by 4 bases; bases with no gene match: 6. CDR1 is LNHDA, CDR2 SQIVND, per germline (reference sequence). This CDR3 spans 15 amino acids. CDR3 DNA sequence: TGTGCCAGTAGTAGGAAAGCGGGAGGGCTAGAGACCCAGTACTTC. Its translation: CASSRKAGGLETQYF.

This clone was detected once. The rearrangement links TRBV6-2 or TRBV6-3 to TRBJ1-4, with 7 nucleotides matching TRBD1. The CDR3 runs 16 residues. Trimming took 2 bases from V and 1 from J; bases not matched to a gene: 4. Germline CDR1 MNHEY, CDR2 SVGEGT. CDR3 in DNA: TGTGCCAGCAGTTACAGGGGGCGCCGAACTAATGAAAAACTGTTTTTT. Protein sequence: CASSYRGRRTNEKLFF.

This clone showed up just a few times. V is TRBV6-5 and J is TRBJ1-5, with a weak D call TRBD1 (6 bases). Per germline, CDR1 MNHEY and CDR2 SVGAGI. The CDR3 totals 15 residues. V dropped 6 bases and J dropped 0 bases, with 12 bases sitting between them. The CDR3 nucleotides read TGTGCCAGCAGGACGACAGGTTATAGCAATCAGCCCCAGCATTTT. This codes for CASRTTGYSNQPQHF.

V gene TRBV27 combines with J gene TRBJ1-6; 12 bases match TRBD1. V shed 2 bases, J shed 7 bases, and the junction held 0 bases outside the gene matches. Germline CDR1 and CDR2: MNHEY and SMNVEV (reference sequence). The CDR3 has 15 amino acids. The CDR3 sequence is CASSLGTGGNSPLHF. Written as DNA, the CDR3 is TGTGCCAGCAGTTTAGGGACAGGGGGCAATTCACCCCTCCACTTT.

The chain uses TRBV6-5 and TRBJ1-5; D is possibly TRBD1 (5 bases). Germline CDR1 is MNHEY and CDR2 is SVGAGI. This CDR3 region has 15 residues. Trimming took 7 bases from V and 2 from J, leaving 15 bases between them. The CDR3 sequence: CASNTVGGGNQPQHF. In DNA, the CDR3 is TGTGCCAGCAACACCGTGGGAGGGGGCAATCAGCCCCAGCATTTT.